This TCR beta chain was sequenced during a study of breast tumors, draining lymph nodes, adjacent tissues. General study findings and limits: Data fit most tumor T cells coming from lymph node, expanding in tumor. Tumor and nontumor repertoires were significantly more similar in luminal-like than in basal-like breast cancer. Tumor T cell lymph node origin was a supported hypothesis, not proven. Compared with lymph nodes, tumors were less diverse; compared with nontumor tissue, more.

CDR3 length: 19 amino acids. CDR1 and CDR2 from the germline V gene are WSHSY and SAAADI. The J segment lost 2 bases and the V segment lost 3 bases, leaving 16 bases of the junction unmatched. The lymph nodes were axillary draining lymph nodes from breast cancer patients. As to this clonotype: What it binds is not known.

TCRdb itself ran the multiplex PCR reads through MiXCR, one entry per CDR3 protein. Here the sample spans 150,000 to 200,000 distinct CDR3 sequences, about 33% being singletons. The material sequenced was axillary lymph node tissue. The chain employs TRBV10-2 and TRBJ2-5; 9 positions match TRBD2. This receptor was identified in a female donor with breast cancer. Some clones in this sample may be carry-over from other donors' samples. The CDR3 loop is CASSDFGTGGGGIQETQYF. For the CDR3, the DNA is TGCGCCAGCAGTGACTTCGGGACTGGCGGGGGGGGTATACAAGAGACCCAGTACTTC.